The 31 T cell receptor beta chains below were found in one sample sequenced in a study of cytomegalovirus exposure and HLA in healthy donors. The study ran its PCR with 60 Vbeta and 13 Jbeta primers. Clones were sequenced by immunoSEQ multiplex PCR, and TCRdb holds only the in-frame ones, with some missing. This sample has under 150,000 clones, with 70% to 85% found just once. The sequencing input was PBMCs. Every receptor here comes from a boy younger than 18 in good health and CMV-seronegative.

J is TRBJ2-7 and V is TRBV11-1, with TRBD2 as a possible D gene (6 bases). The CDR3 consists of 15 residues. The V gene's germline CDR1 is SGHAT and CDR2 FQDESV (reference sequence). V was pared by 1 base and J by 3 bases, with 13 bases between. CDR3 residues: CASSLGTGDFYEQYF. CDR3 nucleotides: TGTGCCAGCAGCTTAGGAACGGGAGATTTCTACGAGCAGTACTTC.

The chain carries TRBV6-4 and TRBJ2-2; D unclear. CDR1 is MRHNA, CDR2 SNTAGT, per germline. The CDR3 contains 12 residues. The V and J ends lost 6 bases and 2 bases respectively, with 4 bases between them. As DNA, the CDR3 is TGTGCCAGCAGCTCCAACACCGGGGAGCTGTTTTTT. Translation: CASSSNTGELFF.

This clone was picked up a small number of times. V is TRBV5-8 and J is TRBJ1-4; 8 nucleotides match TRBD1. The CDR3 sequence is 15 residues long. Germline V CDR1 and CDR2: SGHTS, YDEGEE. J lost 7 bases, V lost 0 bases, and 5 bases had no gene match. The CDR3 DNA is TGTGCCAGCAGCTTGGGGGCAGGGGGCGCTGAAAAACTGTTTTTT. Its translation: CASSLGAGGAEKLFF.

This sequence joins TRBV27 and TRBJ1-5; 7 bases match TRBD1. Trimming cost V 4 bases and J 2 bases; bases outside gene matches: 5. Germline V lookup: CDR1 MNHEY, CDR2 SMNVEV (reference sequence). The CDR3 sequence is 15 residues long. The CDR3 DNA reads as TGTGCCAGCAGTTCTACCGGGACAGGCAATCAGCCCCAGCATTTT. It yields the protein CASSSTGTGNQPQHF.

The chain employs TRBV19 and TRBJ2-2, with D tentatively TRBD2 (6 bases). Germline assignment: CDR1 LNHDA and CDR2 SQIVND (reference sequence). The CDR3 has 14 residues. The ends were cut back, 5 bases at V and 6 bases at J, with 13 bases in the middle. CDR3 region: CASSSQTSPGELFF. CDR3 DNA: TGTGCCAGTAGTTCTCAGACTAGTCCCGGGGAGCTGTTTTTT.

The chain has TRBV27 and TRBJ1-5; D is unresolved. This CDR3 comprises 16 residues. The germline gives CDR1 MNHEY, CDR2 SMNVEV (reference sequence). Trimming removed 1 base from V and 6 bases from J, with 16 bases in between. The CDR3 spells CASSLFGGLVSQPQHF. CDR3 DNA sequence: TGTGCCAGCAGTTTATTCGGCGGGCTAGTAAGTCAGCCCCAGCATTTT.

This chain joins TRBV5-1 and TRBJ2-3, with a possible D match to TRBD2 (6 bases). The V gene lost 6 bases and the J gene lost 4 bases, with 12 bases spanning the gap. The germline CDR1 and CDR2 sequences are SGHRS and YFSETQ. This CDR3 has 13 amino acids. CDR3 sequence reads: CASTGASADTQYF. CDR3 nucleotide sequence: TGCGCCAGCACCGGAGCTAGCGCAGATACGCAGTATTTT.

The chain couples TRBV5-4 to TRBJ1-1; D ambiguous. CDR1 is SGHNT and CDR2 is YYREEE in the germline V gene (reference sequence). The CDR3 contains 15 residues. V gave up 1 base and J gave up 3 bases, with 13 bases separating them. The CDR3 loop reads CASSLKLHPDTEAFF. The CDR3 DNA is TGTGCCAGCAGCTTGAAGCTCCACCCGGACACTGAAGCTTTCTTT.

CDR3 sequence reads: CASSSLHAAQYGEQFF. The DNA for the CDR3 is TGTGCCAGCAGCTCCCTCCACGCCGCCCAATACGGTGAGCAGTTCTTC. This chain links TRBV11-3 with TRBJ2-1, with D unresolved. V lost 4 bases to trimming and J lost 9 bases, with 22 bases between them. Germline CDR1 is SGHNT and CDR2 is YENEEA. This CDR3 comprises 16 residues.

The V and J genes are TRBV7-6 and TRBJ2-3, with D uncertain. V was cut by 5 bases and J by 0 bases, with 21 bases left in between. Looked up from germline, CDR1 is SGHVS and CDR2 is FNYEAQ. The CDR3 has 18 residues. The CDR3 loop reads CASSPFRLVESSTDTQYF. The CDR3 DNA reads TGTGCCAGCAGCCCATTTCGCTTGGTAGAATCTAGCACAGATACGCAGTATTTT.

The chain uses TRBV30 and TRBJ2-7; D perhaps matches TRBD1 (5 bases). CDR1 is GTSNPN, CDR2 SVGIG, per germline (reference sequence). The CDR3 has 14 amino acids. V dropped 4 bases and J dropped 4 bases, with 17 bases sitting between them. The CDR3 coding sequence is TGTGCCTGGACCCAAAATTTTAAGGGGTACGAGCAGTACTTC. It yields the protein CAWTQNFKGYEQYF.

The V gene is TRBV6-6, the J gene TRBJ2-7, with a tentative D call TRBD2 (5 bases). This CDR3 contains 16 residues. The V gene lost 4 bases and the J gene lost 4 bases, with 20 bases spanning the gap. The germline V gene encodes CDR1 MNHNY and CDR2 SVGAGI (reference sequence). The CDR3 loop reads CASSFPRAGGDYEQYF. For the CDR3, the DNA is TGTGCCAGCAGTTTCCCGAGGGCGGGTGGTGATTACGAGCAGTACTTC.

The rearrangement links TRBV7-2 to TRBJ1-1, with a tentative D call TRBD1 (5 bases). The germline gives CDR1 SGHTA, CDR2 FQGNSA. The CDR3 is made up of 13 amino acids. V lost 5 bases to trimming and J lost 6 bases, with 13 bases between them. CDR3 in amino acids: CASSPISRAEAFF. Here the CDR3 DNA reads TGTGCCAGCAGCCCGATATCCAGGGCTGAAGCTTTCTTT.

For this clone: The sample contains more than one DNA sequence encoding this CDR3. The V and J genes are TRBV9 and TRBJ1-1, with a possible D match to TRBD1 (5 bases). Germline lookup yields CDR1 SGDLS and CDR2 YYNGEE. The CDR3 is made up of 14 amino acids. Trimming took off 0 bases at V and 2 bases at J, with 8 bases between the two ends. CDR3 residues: CASSVDGGNTEAFF. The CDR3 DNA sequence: TGTGCCAGCAGCGTAGACGGGGGTAACACTGAAGCTTTCTTT.

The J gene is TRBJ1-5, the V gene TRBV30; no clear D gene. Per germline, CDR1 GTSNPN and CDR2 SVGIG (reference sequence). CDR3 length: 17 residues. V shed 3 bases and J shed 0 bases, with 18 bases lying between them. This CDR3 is CAWSLTFGEYSNQPQHF. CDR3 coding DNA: TGTGCCTGGAGCTTGACCTTTGGGGAGTATAGCAATCAGCCCCAGCATTTT. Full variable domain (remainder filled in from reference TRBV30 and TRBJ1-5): SQTIHQWPATLVQPVGSPLSLECTVEGTSNPNLYWYRQAAGRGLQLLFYSVGIGQISSEVPQNLSASRPQDRQFILSSKKLLLSDSGFYLCAWSLTFGEYSNQPQHFGDGTRLSIL.

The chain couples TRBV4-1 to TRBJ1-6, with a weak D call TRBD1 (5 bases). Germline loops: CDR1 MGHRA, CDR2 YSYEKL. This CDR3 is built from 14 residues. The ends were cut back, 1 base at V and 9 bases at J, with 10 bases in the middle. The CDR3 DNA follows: TGCGCCAGCAGCCAAGTCCAGGGCCTTTCACCCCTCCACTTT. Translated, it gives CASSQVQGLSPLHF.

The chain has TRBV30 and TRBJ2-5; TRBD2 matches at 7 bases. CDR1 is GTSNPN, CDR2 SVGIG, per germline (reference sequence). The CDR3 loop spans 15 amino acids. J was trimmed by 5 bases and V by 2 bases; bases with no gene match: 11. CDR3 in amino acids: CAWSPRVNGGETQYF. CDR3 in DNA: TGTGCCTGGAGTCCGCGGGTAAACGGGGGGGAGACCCAGTACTTC.

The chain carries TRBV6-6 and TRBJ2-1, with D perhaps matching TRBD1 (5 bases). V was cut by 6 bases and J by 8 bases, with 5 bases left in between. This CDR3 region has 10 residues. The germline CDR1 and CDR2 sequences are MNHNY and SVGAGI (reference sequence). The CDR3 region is CASRGDEQFF. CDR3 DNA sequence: TGTGCCAGCAGAGGGGATGAGCAGTTCTTC.

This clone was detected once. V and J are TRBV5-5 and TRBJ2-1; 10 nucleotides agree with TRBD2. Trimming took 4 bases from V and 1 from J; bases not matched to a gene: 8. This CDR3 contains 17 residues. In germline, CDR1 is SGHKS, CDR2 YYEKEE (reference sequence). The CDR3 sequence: CASSRRTSGLSYNEQFF. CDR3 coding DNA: TGTGCCAGCAGCAGGAGGACTAGCGGACTATCCTACAATGAGCAGTTCTTC.

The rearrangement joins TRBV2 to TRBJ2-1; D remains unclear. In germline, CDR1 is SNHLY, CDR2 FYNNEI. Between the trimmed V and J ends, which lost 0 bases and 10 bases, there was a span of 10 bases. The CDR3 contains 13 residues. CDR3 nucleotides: TGTGCCAGCAGTGAAGCGGTATTGAGAGAGCAGTTCTTC. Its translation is CASSEAVLREQFF.

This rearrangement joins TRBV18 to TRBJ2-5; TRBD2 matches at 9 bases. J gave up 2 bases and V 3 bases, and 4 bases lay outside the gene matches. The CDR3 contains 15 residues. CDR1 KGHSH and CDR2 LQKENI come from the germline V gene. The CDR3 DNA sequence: TGTGCCAGCTCACCGACTAGCGGAAGTCAAGAGACCCAGTACTTC. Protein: CASSPTSGSQETQYF.

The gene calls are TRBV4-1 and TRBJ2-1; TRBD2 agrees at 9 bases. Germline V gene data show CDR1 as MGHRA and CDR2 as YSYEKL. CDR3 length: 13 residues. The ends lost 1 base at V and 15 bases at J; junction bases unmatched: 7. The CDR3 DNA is TGCGCCAGCAGCCAAGCGCCTAGCGGGACCCTGTTCTTC. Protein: CASSQAPSGTLFF.

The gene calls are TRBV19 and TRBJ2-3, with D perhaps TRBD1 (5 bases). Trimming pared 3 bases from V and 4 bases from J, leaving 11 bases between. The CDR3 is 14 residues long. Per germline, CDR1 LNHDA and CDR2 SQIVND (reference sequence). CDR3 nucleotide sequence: TGTGCCAGTAGTATCTCCCTAGGGGCAGATACGCAGTATTTT. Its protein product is CASSISLGADTQYF.

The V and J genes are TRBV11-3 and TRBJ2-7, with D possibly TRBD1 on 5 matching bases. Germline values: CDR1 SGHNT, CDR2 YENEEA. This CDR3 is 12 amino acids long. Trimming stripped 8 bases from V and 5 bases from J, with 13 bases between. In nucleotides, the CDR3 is TGTGCCAGCCGCCAGGGTAGAAACGAGCAGTACTTC. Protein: CASRQGRNEQYF.

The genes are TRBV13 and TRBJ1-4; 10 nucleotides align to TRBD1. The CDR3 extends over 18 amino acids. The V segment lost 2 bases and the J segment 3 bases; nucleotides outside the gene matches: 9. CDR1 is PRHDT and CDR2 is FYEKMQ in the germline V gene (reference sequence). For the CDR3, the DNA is TGTGCCAGCAGCTTAAGGACAGGGGGGCCCTTTGCTAATGAAAAACTGTTTTTT. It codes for CASSLRTGGPFANEKLFF.

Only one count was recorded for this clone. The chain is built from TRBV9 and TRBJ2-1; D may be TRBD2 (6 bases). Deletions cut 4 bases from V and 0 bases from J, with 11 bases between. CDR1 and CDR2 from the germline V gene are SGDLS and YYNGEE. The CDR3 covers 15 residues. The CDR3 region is CASSKRVGSYNEQFF. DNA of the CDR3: TGTGCCAGCAGCAAGCGGGTAGGCTCCTACAATGAGCAGTTCTTC.

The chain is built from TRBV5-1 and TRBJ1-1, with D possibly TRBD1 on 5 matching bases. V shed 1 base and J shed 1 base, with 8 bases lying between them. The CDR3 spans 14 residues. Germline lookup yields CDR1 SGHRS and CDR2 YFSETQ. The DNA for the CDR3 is TGCGCCAGCAGCTTGATGGACAAGAACACTGAAGCTTTCTTT. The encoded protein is CASSLMDKNTEAFF.

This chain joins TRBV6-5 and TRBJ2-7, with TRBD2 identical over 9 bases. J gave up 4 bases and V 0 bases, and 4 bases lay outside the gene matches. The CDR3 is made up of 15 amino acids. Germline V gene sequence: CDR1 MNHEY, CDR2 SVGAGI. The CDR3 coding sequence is TGTGCCAGCAGTTACTCGATAGCGGGAGTATACGAGCAGTACTTC. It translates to CASSYSIAGVYEQYF.

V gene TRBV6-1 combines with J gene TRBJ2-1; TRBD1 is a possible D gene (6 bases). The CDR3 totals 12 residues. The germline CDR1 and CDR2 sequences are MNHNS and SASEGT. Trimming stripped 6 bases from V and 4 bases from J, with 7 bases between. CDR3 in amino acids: CASSGQYNEQFF. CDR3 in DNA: TGTGCCAGCAGCGGACAGTACAATGAGCAGTTCTTC.

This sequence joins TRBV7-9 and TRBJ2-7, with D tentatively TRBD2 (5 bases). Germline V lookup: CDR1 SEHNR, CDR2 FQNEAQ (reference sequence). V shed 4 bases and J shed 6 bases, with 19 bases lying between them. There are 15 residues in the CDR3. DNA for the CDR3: TGTGCCAGCAGCTCAATTCACAGCGGTGCCGGCGAGCAGTACTTC. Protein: CASSSIHSGAGEQYF. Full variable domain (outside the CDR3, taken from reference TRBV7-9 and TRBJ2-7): DTGVSQNPRHKITKRGQNVTFRCDPISEHNRLYWYRQTLGQGPEFLTYFQNEAQLEKSRLLSDRFSAERPKGSFSTLEIQRTEQGDSAMYLCASSSIHSGAGEQYFGPGTRLTVT.

CDR3 protein: CATQLQGNEKLFF. The CDR3 DNA reads as TGTGCCACCCAACTACAGGGTAATGAAAAACTGTTTTTT. The chain employs TRBV2 and TRBJ1-4; a weak D match, TRBD1 (6 bases). Trimming pared 10 bases from V and 4 bases from J, leaving 13 bases between. This CDR3 has 13 residues. CDR1 is SNHLY, CDR2 FYNNEI, per germline. Full variable domain (remainder filled in from reference TRBV2 and TRBJ1-4): EPEVTQTPSHQVTQMGQEVILRCVPISNHLYFYWYRQILGQKVEFLVSFYNNEISEKSEIFDDQFSVERPDGSNFTLKIRSTKLEDSAMYFCATQLQGNEKLFFGSGTQLSVL.